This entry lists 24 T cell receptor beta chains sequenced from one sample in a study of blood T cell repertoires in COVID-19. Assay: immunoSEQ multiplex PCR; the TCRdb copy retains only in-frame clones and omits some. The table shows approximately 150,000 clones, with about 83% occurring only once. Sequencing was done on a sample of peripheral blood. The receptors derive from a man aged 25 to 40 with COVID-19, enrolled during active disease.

The DNA of the CDR3 is TGTGCCAGCAGACTCTTGGACAGCGTACTGACCCAGTACTTC. Its protein is CASRLLDSVLTQYF. This sequence joins TRBV7-8 and TRBJ2-5; tentatively, D is TRBD1 (6 bases). Germline V CDR1 and CDR2: SGHVS, FQNEAQ. This CDR3 comprises 14 residues. With 6 bases removed from V and 7 bases from J, the gap between germline ends came to 18 bases.

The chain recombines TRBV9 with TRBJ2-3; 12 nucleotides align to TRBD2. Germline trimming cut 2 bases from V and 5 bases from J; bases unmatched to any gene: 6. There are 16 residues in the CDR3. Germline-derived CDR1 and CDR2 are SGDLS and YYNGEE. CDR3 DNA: TGTGCCAGCAGCGTTCTAGCGGGAGGGCCGGAAGATACGCAGTATTTT. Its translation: CASSVLAGGPEDTQYF.

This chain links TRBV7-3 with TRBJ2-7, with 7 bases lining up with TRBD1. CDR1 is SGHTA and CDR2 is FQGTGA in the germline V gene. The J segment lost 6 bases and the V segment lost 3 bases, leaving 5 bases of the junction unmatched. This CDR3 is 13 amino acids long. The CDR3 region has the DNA TGTGCCAGCAGCTTGGGACAGACGGGCGAGCAGTACTTC. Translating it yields CASSLGQTGEQYF.

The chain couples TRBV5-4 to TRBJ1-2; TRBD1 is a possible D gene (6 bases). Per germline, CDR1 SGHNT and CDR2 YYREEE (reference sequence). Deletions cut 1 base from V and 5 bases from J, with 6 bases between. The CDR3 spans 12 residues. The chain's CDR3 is CASSLQGYGYTF. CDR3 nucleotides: TGTGCCAGCAGCTTGCAGGGGTATGGCTACACCTTC.

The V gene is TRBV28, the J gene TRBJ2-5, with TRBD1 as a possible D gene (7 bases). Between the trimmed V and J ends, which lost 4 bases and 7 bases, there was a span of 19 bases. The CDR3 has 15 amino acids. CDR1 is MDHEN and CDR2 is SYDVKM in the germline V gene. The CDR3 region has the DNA TGTGCCAGCAGTTCTCAGACTAGGGGGCCGGGGACCCAGTACTTC. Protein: CASSSQTRGPGTQYF.

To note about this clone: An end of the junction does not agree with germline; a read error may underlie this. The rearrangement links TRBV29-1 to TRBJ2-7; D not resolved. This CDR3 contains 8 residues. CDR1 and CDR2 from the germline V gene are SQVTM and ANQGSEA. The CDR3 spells CSVGPDSW. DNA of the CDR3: TGCAGCGTTGGGCCCGATTCCTGG.

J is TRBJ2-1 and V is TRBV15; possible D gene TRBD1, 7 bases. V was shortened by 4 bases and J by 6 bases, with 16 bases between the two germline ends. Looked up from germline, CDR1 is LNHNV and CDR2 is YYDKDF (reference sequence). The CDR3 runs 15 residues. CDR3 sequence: CATSKGGTGVNEQFF. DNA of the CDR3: TGTGCCACCAGCAAGGGGGGAACAGGGGTCAATGAGCAGTTCTTC. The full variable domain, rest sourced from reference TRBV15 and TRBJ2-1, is DAMVIQNPRYQVTQFGKPVTLSCSQTLNHNVMYWYQQKSSQAPKLLFHYYDKDFNNEADTPDNFQSRRPNTSFCFLDIRSPGLGDTAMYLCATSKGGTGVNEQFFGPGTRLTVL.

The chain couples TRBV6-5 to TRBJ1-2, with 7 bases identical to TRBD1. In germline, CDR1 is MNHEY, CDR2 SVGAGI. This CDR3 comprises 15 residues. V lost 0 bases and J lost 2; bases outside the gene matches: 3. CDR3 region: CASSYSTGLNYGYTF. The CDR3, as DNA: TGTGCCAGCAGTTACTCGACAGGGCTAAACTATGGCTACACCTTC.

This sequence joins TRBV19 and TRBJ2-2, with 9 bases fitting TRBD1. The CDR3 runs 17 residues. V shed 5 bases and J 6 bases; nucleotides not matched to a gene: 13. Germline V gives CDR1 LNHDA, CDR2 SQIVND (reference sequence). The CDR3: CASSAPPGQGISGELFF. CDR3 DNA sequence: TGTGCCAGTAGTGCCCCGCCGGGACAGGGTATATCCGGGGAGCTGTTTTTT. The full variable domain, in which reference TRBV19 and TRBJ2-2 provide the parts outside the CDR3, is DGGITQSPKYLFRKEGQNVTLSCEQNLNHDAMYWYRQDPGQGLRLIYYSQIVNDFQKGDIAEGYSVSREKKESFPLTVTSAQKNPTAFYLCASSAPPGQGISGELFFGEGSRLTVL.

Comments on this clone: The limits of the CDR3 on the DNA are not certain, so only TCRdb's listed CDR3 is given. The CDR3: CASSIFWSEGSGNTIYF. V and J are TRBV19 and TRBJ1-3. Ends included, the CDR3 has 17 residues. Germline CDR1 and CDR2: LNHDA and SQIVND (reference sequence).

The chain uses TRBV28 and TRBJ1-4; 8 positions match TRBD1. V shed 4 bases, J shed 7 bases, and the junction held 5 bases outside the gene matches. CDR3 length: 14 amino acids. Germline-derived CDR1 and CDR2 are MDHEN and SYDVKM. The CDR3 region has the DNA TGTGCCAGCAGTTCCGGACAGGGCAGTGAAAAACTGTTTTTT. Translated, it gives CASSSGQGSEKLFF.

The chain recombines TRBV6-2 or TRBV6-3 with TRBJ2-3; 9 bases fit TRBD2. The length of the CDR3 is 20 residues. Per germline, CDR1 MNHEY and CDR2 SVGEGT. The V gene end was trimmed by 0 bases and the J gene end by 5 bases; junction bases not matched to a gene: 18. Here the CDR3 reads CASSYSVVERGRAMKDTQYF. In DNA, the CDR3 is TGTGCCAGCAGTTACTCGGTGGTAGAGCGCGGGAGGGCCATGAAAGATACGCAGTATTTT.

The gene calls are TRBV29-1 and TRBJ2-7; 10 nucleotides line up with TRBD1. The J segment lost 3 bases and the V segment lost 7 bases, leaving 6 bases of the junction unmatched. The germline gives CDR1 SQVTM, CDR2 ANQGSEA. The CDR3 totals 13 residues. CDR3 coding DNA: TGCAGCGCCTCCGGGACAGGGGACTACGAGCAGTACTTC. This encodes CSASGTGDYEQYF.

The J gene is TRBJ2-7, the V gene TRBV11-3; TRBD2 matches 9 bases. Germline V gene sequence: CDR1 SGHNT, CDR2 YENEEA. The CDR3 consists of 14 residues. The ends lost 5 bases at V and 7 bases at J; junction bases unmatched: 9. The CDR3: CASSHSGRSLEQYF. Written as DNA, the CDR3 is TGTGCCAGCAGCCACAGCGGGAGGTCGCTGGAGCAGTACTTC.

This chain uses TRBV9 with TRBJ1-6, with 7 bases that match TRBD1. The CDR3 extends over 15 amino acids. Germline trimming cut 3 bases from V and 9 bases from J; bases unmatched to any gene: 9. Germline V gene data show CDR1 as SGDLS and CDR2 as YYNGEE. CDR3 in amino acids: CASSGGKGAASPLHF. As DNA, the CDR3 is TGTGCCAGCAGCGGGGGGAAGGGGGCGGCTTCACCCCTCCACTTT.

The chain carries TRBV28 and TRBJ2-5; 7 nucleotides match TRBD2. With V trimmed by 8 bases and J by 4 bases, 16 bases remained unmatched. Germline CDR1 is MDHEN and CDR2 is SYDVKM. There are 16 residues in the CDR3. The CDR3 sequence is CASGLLRGGGRETQYF. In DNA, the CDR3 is TGTGCCAGCGGCCTGCTACGGGGCGGCGGGAGAGAGACCCAGTACTTC.

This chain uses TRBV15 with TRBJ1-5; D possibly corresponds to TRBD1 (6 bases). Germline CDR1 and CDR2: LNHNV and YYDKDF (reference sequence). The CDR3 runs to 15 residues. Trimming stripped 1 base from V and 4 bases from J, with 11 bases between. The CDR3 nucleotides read TGTGCCACCAGCAGAGGTACAGGGCGAAATCAGCCCCAGCATTTT. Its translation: CATSRGTGRNQPQHF.

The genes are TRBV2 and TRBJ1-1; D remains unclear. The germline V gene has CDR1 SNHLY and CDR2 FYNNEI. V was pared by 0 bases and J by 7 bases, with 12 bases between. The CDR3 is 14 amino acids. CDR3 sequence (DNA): TGTGCCAGCAGTGAAGCGCTTCGAGGCTTTGAAGCTTTCTTT. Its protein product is CASSEALRGFEAFF.

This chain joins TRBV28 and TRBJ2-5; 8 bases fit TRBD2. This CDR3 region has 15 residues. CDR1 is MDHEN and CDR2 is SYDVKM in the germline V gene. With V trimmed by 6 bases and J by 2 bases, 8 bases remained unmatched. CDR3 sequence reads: CASRDGGGLQETQYF. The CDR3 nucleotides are TGTGCCAGCAGGGACGGGGGGGGCCTTCAAGAGACCCAGTACTTC. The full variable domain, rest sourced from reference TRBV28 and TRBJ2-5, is DVKVTQSSRYLVKRTGEKVFLECVQDMDHENMFWYRQDPGLGLRLIYFSYDVKMKEKGDIPEGYSVSREKKERFSLILESASTNQTSMYLCASRDGGGLQETQYFGPGTRLLVL.

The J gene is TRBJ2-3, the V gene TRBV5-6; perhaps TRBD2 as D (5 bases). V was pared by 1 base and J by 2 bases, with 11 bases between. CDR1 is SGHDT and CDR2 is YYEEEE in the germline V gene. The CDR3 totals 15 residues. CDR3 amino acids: CASSLMSGITDTQYF. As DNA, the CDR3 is TGTGCCAGCAGCTTGATGAGCGGTATCACAGATACGCAGTATTTT.

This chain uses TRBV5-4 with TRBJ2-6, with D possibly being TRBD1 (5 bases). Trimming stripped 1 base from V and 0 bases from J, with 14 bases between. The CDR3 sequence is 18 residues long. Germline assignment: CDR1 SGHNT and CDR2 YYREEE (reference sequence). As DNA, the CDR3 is TGTGCCAGCAGCTTGAATCTAGGCGGACACTCTGGGGCCAACGTCCTGACTTTC. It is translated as CASSLNLGGHSGANVLTF.

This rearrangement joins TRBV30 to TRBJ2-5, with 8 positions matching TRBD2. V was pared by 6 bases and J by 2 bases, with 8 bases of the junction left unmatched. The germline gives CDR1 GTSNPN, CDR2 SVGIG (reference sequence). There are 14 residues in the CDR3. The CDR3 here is CACTPGTRQETQYF. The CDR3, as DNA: TGTGCCTGTACCCCCGGGACTAGGCAAGAGACCCAGTACTTC.

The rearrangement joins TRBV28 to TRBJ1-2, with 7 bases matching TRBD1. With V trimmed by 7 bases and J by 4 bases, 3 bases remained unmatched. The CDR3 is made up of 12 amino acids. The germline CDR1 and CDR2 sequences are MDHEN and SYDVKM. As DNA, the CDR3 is TGTGCCAGCAAGACAGGGCCCTATGGCTACACCTTC. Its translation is CASKTGPYGYTF.

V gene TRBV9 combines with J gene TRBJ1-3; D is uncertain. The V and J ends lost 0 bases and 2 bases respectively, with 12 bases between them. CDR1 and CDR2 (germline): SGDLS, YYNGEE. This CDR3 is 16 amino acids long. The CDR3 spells CASSVGFGVAGNTIYF. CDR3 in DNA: TGTGCCAGCAGCGTAGGATTCGGGGTGGCTGGAAACACCATATATTTT.